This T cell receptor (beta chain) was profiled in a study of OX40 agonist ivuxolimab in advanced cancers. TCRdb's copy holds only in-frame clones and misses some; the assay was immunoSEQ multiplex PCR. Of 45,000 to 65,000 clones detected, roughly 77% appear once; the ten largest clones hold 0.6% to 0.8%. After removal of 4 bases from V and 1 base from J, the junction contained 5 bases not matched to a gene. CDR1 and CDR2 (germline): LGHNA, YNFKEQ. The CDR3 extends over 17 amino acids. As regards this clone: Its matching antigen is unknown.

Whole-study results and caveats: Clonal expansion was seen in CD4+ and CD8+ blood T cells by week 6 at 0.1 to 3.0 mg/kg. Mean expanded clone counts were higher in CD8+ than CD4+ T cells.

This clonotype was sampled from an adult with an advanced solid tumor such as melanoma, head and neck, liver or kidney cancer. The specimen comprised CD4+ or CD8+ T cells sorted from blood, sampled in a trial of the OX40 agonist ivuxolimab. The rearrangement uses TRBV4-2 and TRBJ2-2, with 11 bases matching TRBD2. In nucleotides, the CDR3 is TGTGCCAGCAGCCCCCTAGCGGGGGGACTGAACACCGGGGAGCTGTTTTTT. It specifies CASSPLAGGLNTGELFF.